A single sample gave rise to the 19 T cell receptor beta chains below, sequenced in a study of vaccination and CD4 T cells after COVID-19. These receptors have no identified antigens. An Oncomine TCR Beta short-read assay was used to sequence the DNA from cultured CD4+ T cells. TCRdb used MiXCR to reprocess the PCR reads, holding one entry per CDR3 protein. The repertoire includes under 20,000 distinct CDR3 sequences, roughly 50% of them detected once, and about 30% sits in the top ten. Documented treatment: roughly ten-day PBMC culture with coronavirus spike peptide pools or control peptides (ViraFEST assay). Material: cultured CD4+ T cells from blood, obtained after SARS-CoV-2 vaccination. Every receptor here comes from a human donor with COVID-19.

The chain recombines TRBV11-3 with TRBJ2-3; 8 nucleotides align to TRBD2. The CDR3 runs to 13 residues. The junction had 5 bases not matched to a gene; V was cut back by 4 bases and J by 8 bases. The germline CDR1 and CDR2 sequences are SGHNT and YENEEA. The chain's CDR3 is CASSSAGALTQYF. The CDR3 nucleotides are TGTGCCAGCAGCTCAGCGGGGGCCCTTACGCAGTATTTT.

This chain connects TRBV4-3 to TRBJ2-2; weak D call: TRBD1 (5 bases). The ends were cut back, 0 bases at V and 4 bases at J, with 12 bases in the middle. The CDR3 totals 16 residues. Germline V gene lookup returns CDR1 LGHNA and CDR2 YSLEER. CDR3 nucleotide sequence: TGCGCCAGCAGCCAAGATCTAGGGGCCGCCACCGGGGAGCTGTTTTTT. This sequence encodes CASSQDLGAATGELFF.

This chain connects TRBV20-1 to TRBJ1-6; D unresolved. CDR1 DFQATT and CDR2 SNEGSKA come from the germline V gene (reference sequence). The CDR3 consists of 15 residues. Trimming cost V 4 bases and J 0 bases, with 10 bases left between them. Written as DNA, the CDR3 is TGCAGTGCTATGACCCAGAGCTCCTATAATTCACCCCTCCACTTT. Translation gives CSAMTQSSYNSPLHF.

This chain connects TRBV6-1 to TRBJ2-7; TRBD1 matches 8 bases. This CDR3 has 15 residues. CDR1 is MNHNS, CDR2 SASEGT, per germline. With V trimmed by 6 bases and J by 0 bases, 7 bases remained unmatched. The CDR3 region is CASSSGTGSSYEQYF. The CDR3 DNA reads as TGTGCCAGCAGCTCCGGGACAGGAAGCTCCTACGAGCAGTACTTC.

Of note for this clonotype: At one end the junction does not follow the germline gene, possibly because of a read error. The V and J genes are TRBV6-1 and TRBJ1-2; D gene ambiguous. The CDR3 extends over 12 amino acids. The germline V gene has CDR1 MNHNS and CDR2 SASEGT. The CDR3 sequence: CAGRIHRGGYTF. DNA of the CDR3: TGTGCCGGCAGGATACATCGAGGGGGCTACACCTTC.

The V call is TRBV11-2, the J call TRBJ1-2; D uncertain. Trimming left V 5 bases short and J 8 bases short, with 9 bases between. Germline V gene lookup returns CDR1 SGHAT and CDR2 FQNNGV. The CDR3 has 11 amino acids. In nucleotides, the CDR3 is TGTGCCAGCAGCCCTGGTTTGGGCTACACCTTC. Amino acids: CASSPGLGYTF.

The chain employs TRBV6-7 and TRBJ1-5, with D possibly TRBD1 on 6 matching bases. TRBV6-7 is an open reading frame, and its role is uncertain. Trimming removed 5 bases at V and 0 bases at J, with 14 bases between. The CDR3 runs to 16 residues. This CDR3 reads CASSPRTDYSNQPQHF. Here the CDR3 DNA reads TGTGCCAGCAGTCCGCGGACAGATTATAGCAATCAGCCCCAGCATTTT.

The genes are TRBV20-1 and TRBJ2-2; the D gene is possibly TRBD2 (7 bases). The V gene lost 6 bases and the J gene lost 4 bases, with 15 bases spanning the gap. This CDR3 has 14 amino acids. From germline, CDR1 is DFQATT and CDR2 SNEGSKA (reference sequence). In nucleotides, the CDR3 is TGCAGTGCCCCGGGGGGCAAGAGCACCGGGGAGCTGTTTTTT. It encodes CSAPGGKSTGELFF.

The chain joins TRBV10-2 to TRBJ1-5; TRBD1 aligns across 8 bases. After removal of 3 bases from V and 1 base from J, the junction contained 11 bases not matched to a gene. The germline V gene encodes CDR1 WSHSY and CDR2 SAAADI. The CDR3 is 18 amino acids. CDR3 DNA: TGCGCCAGCAGTGATGGACAGGGCGGTTCGGCGAGCAATCAGCCCCAGCATTTT. Amino acids: CASSDGQGGSASNQPQHF.

This clonotype has a handful of counts. The CDR3 nucleotides are TGTGCCAGTGGGGCCAGGGCCTCTGGAAACACCATATATTTT. Residues: CASGARASGNTIYF. V is TRBV19 and J is TRBJ1-3; TRBD1 is a possible D gene (5 bases). This CDR3 spans 14 amino acids. The V and J ends lost 8 bases and 0 bases respectively, with 11 bases between them. CDR1 is LNHDA, CDR2 SQIVND, per germline (reference sequence).

V gene TRBV4-3 combines with J gene TRBJ2-3; 8 bases fit TRBD1. With V trimmed by 0 bases and J by 4 bases, 9 bases remained unmatched. The CDR3 totals 17 residues. The germline gives CDR1 LGHNA, CDR2 YSLEER. CDR3 residues: CASSQDSGQGAADTQYF. Here the CDR3 DNA reads TGCGCCAGCAGCCAAGACTCGGGCCAGGGGGCCGCAGATACGCAGTATTTT.

This CDR3 reads CASSETGNQPQHF. The DNA of the CDR3 is TGTGCCAGCAGTGAAACCGGGAATCAGCCCCAGCATTTT. The chain carries TRBV2 and TRBJ1-5, with D uncertain. The germline V gene has CDR1 SNHLY and CDR2 FYNNEI. The V end lost 2 bases, the J end lost 4 bases, and 6 bases lay between the germline ends. The CDR3 sequence is 13 residues long.

The chain uses TRBV2 and TRBJ1-5; D is perhaps TRBD1 (6 bases). Germline V gene data show CDR1 as SNHLY and CDR2 as FYNNEI. Trimming removed 0 bases from V and 9 bases from J, with 18 bases in between. The CDR3 has 16 amino acids. Here the CDR3 reads CASSEAAGGGGGPQHF. The CDR3 coding sequence is TGTGCCAGCAGTGAAGCGGCTGGGGGCGGGGGGGGGCCCCAGCATTTT. Based on the CDR3 plus reference TRBV2 and TRBJ1-5, the full variable domain is EPEVTQTPSHQVTQMGQEVILRCVPISNHLYFYWYRQILGQKVEFLVSFYNNEISEKSEIFDDQFSVERPDGSNFTLKIRSTKLEDSAMYFCASSEAAGGGGGPQHFGDGTRLSIL.

Only one count was recorded for this clonotype. The V and J genes are TRBV5-1 and TRBJ1-5, with 9 bases matching TRBD1. CDR1 is SGHRS and CDR2 is YFSETQ in the germline V gene. CDR3 length: 14 amino acids. V lost 3 bases, J lost 6 bases, and 4 bases stayed unmatched. The CDR3 loop reads CASSSGTGSQPQHF. CDR3 in DNA: TGCGCCAGCAGCTCGGGGACAGGGTCTCAGCCCCAGCATTTT. The variable domain in full, completed from reference TRBV5-1 and TRBJ1-5, reads KAGVTQTPRYLIKTRGQQVTLSCSPISGHRSVSWYQQTPGQGLQFLFEYFSETQRNKGNFPGRFSGRQFSNSRSEMNVSTLELGDSALYLCASSSGTGSQPQHFGDGTRLSIL.

J is TRBJ1-3 and V is TRBV20-1, with a weak D call TRBD1 (5 bases). Trimming removed 5 bases at V and 4 bases at J, with 12 bases between. Germline V CDR1 and CDR2: DFQATT, SNEGSKA (reference sequence). This CDR3 region has 13 residues. CDR3 DNA sequence: TGCAGTGCTGACGGCCGACAGGGAAACACCATATATTTT. Protein sequence: CSADGRQGNTIYF.

This clonotype was counted between two and nine times. The J gene is TRBJ1-2, the V gene TRBV6-1; D might be TRBD1 (5 bases). From germline, CDR1 is MNHNS and CDR2 SASEGT. V was shortened by 6 bases and J by 0 bases, with 14 bases between the two germline ends. The CDR3 consists of 15 residues. DNA for the CDR3: TGTGCCAGCAGAGGAGGACAAATAGCTAACTATGGCTACACCTTC. Amino acid sequence: CASRGGQIANYGYTF.

Only a few counts were recorded for this clonotype. The rearrangement links TRBV6-1 to TRBJ1-2; a possible D gene is TRBD1 (6 bases). This CDR3 region has 15 residues. V lost 6 bases and J 5 bases, leaving 19 bases between the germline ends. Germline V gene lookup returns CDR1 MNHNS and CDR2 SASEGT. The CDR3 reads CASRRTAGNSYGYTF. CDR3 nucleotides: TGTGCCAGCAGGAGGACAGCCGGAAACTCGTATGGCTACACCTTC.

This clonotype was detected only once. V and J are TRBV2 and TRBJ2-2, with D hard to call. CDR1 SNHLY and CDR2 FYNNEI come from the germline V gene. V lost 7 bases, J lost 4 bases, and 16 bases lay in between. The CDR3 contains 15 residues. The CDR3 loop is CASMTQGLITGELFF. For the CDR3, the DNA is TGTGCCAGCATGACCCAAGGCTTAATCACCGGGGAGCTGTTTTTT.

The chain recombines TRBV6-5 with TRBJ2-1; 7 bases fit TRBD2. The length of the CDR3 is 13 residues. Per germline, CDR1 MNHEY and CDR2 SVGAGI. The V gene end was trimmed by 2 bases and the J gene end by 9 bases; junction bases not matched to a gene: 4. This CDR3 is CASSYGLVGEQFF. CDR3 sequence (DNA): TGTGCCAGCAGTTACGGACTAGTCGGTGAGCAGTTCTTC.